These 15 T cell receptor beta chains came from one sample sequenced in a study of long-term antiretroviral therapy in people with HIV. Investigators performed immunoSEQ version v3.0 at survey level. Assay: immunoSEQ multiplex PCR; the TCRdb copy retains only in-frame clones and omits some. This table holds 17,000 or so clones, approximately 80% found once. This sample comprised unsorted PBMCs, obtained 0.1 years before starting antiretroviral therapy. Source of these receptors: a man aged 18 to 35 with HIV.

The chain uses TRBV6-6 and TRBJ1-2, with TRBD1 as a possible D gene (6 bases). CDR1 is MNHNY and CDR2 is SVGAGI in the germline V gene (reference sequence). This CDR3 is 16 amino acids long. V was cut by 6 bases and J by 5 bases, with 22 bases left in between. CDR3 nucleotide sequence: TGTGCCAGCAGCGCGGGGGCGACAAATAAGCCTTATGGCTACACCTTC. It encodes CASSAGATNKPYGYTF.

The gene calls are TRBV5-1 and TRBJ1-4; D remains ambiguous. Trimming pared 0 bases from V and 8 bases from J, leaving 14 bases between. The CDR3 spans 15 residues. The germline CDR1 and CDR2 sequences are SGHRS and YFSETQ. CDR3 nucleotides: TGCGCCAGCAGCTTGGGTTCAGGCGACGGGGAAAAACTGTTTTTT. Protein: CASSLGSGDGEKLFF. Supplemented by reference TRBV5-1 and TRBJ1-4, the full variable domain reads KAGVTQTPRYLIKTRGQQVTLSCSPISGHRSVSWYQQTPGQGLQFLFEYFSETQRNKGNFPGRFSGRQFSNSRSEMNVSTLELGDSALYLCASSLGSGDGEKLFFGSGTQLSVL.

This sequence joins TRBV27 and TRBJ2-3, with 10 bases fitting TRBD1. Germline lookup yields CDR1 MNHEY and CDR2 SMNVEV (reference sequence). V was clipped by 2 bases and J by 6 bases; unmatched bases: 5. This CDR3 is built from 15 residues. CDR3 in DNA: TGTGCCAGCAGTTTAAGGGACAGGGGCCCGGATACGCAGTATTTT. Translating it yields CASSLRDRGPDTQYF.

The chain uses TRBV4-2 and TRBJ1-5, with 8 bases lining up with TRBD1. This CDR3 region has 15 residues. V was clipped by 3 bases and J by 2 bases; unmatched bases: 3. The germline V gene encodes CDR1 LGHNA and CDR2 YNFKEQ. In nucleotides, the CDR3 is TGTGCCAGCAGCCAGAAGGACAGGGGCAATCAGCCCCAGCATTTT. Protein sequence: CASSQKDRGNQPQHF.

This clone showed up just once. V and J are TRBV12-5 and TRBJ1-6; TRBD1 agrees at 7 bases. Germline CDR1 is LGHNT and CDR2 is FRNRAP. This CDR3 region has 16 residues. V lost 6 bases, J lost 0 bases, and 5 bases stayed unmatched. As DNA, the CDR3 is TGTGCTAGTGGCCCCGCAGGGGGCTCCTATAATTCACCCCTCCACTTT. Residues: CASGPAGGSYNSPLHF.

The J gene is TRBJ2-2, the V gene TRBV7-2; 10 positions match TRBD1. There are 13 residues in the CDR3. V shed 6 bases and J 6 bases; nucleotides not matched to a gene: 1. Germline values: CDR1 SGHTA, CDR2 FQGNSA. DNA of the CDR3: TGTGCCAGCAGGGACAGGGGGGCCGGGGAGCTGTTTTTT. This gives the protein CASRDRGAGELFF.

The CDR3, as DNA: TGTGCCAGCAGTGAGAAAGACACCATATATTTT. It encodes CASSEKDTIYF. This sequence joins TRBV25-1 and TRBJ1-3; D is uncertain. V was cut by 3 bases and J by 8 bases, with 5 bases left in between. The CDR3 is made up of 11 amino acids. Germline assignment: CDR1 MGHDK and CDR2 SYGVNS.

The V and J genes are TRBV18 and TRBJ1-1, with D uncertain. The V and J ends lost 7 bases and 1 base respectively, with 13 bases between them. The germline V gene encodes CDR1 KGHSH and CDR2 LQKENI. This CDR3 region has 14 residues. The CDR3 sequence is CASFLTRGNTEAFF. The CDR3 DNA reads TGTGCCAGCTTTTTAACCCGGGGGAACACTGAAGCTTTCTTT.

The CDR3 coding sequence is TGCGCCAGCAGACAGGGCAATCAGCCCCAGCATTTT. Translating it yields CASRQGNQPQHF. The chain employs TRBV10-1 and TRBJ1-5, with D maybe TRBD1 (5 bases). This CDR3 has 12 amino acids. Between the trimmed V and J ends, which lost 6 bases and 2 bases, there was a span of 5 bases. Germline V lookup: CDR1 WNHNN, CDR2 SYGVQD (reference sequence).

V and J are TRBV4-3 and TRBJ1-1; no reliable D call. CDR1 and CDR2 (germline): LGHNA, YSLEER. The CDR3 loop spans 15 amino acids. With 0 bases removed from V and 1 base from J, the gap between germline ends came to 9 bases. CDR3 sequence: CASSQDKAPNTEAFF. CDR3 bases: TGCGCCAGCAGCCAAGATAAGGCACCGAACACTGAAGCTTTCTTT.

V and J are TRBV7-9 and TRBJ1-2, with 8 bases fitting TRBD1. V was pared by 0 bases and J by 5 bases, with 5 bases of the junction left unmatched. This CDR3 is built from 15 residues. Germline loops: CDR1 SEHNR, CDR2 FQNEAQ (reference sequence). CDR3 in DNA: TGTGCCAGCAGCTTAGCGGGACAGGAGATTTATGGCTACACCTTC. This gives the protein CASSLAGQEIYGYTF.

The chain combines TRBV7-9 with TRBJ2-5, with TRBD1 identical over 7 bases. CDR3 length: 17 amino acids. Losses at the gene ends were 5 bases for V and 0 bases for J; bases not matched to a gene: 12. The germline V gene has CDR1 SEHNR and CDR2 FQNEAQ (reference sequence). CDR3 nucleotide sequence: TGTGCCAGCAGCCCGCCGGCGCCGGGACAGAACCAAGAGACCCAGTACTTC. Encoded protein: CASSPPAPGQNQETQYF.

CDR3 DNA: TGTGCCAGCAGCACCAGATTAGCCCCGGGACAAAGCAATCAGCCCCAGCATTTT. Its translation is CASSTRLAPGQSNQPQHF. The V and J genes are TRBV9 and TRBJ1-5, with D possibly TRBD1 on 6 matching bases. The CDR3 is 18 residues long. V shed 4 bases and J shed 1 base, with 21 bases lying between them. The germline CDR1 and CDR2 sequences are SGDLS and YYNGEE. Full variable domain (remainder filled in from reference TRBV9 and TRBJ1-5): DSGVTQTPKHLITATGQRVTLRCSPRSGDLSVYWYQQSLDQGLQFLIQYYNGEERAKGNILERFSAQQFPDLHSELNLSSLELGDSALYFCASSTRLAPGQSNQPQHFGDGTRLSIL.

This clone was observed once. The chain is built from TRBV19 and TRBJ1-3; D is uncertain. Germline assignment: CDR1 LNHDA and CDR2 SQIVND (reference sequence). The CDR3 runs 13 residues. The V gene lost 10 bases and the J gene lost 0 bases, with 10 bases spanning the gap. This CDR3 reads CATSESSGNTIYF. The CDR3 bases are TGTGCCACCTCGGAGAGCTCTGGAAACACCATATATTTT.

This chain connects TRBV28 to TRBJ2-1; a weak D match, TRBD2 (7 bases). Germline values: CDR1 MDHEN, CDR2 SYDVKM. V was shortened by 6 bases and J by 4 bases, with 16 bases between the two germline ends. The CDR3 runs 15 residues. CDR3 sequence (DNA): TGTGCCAGCAGCGCACGGGGGGCTCTATACAATGAGCAGTTCTTC. It codes for CASSARGALYNEQFF.